The following is a TCR beta chain sequence with its context. The junction had 2 bases not matched to a gene; V was cut back by 6 bases and J by 2 bases. The CDR3 extends over 13 amino acids. Germline V gives CDR1 SGHDN, CDR2 FVKESK. The sample belongs to a study of shared clonotypes between healthy human individuals. Study details: The study enrolled a couple of women and a few men aged 18 to 49.

Terminally differentiated effector memory CD45RA+ cells were excluded by CCR7 positive selection of CD45RO-negative cells. As processed by the authors: Sequence data from immunoSEQ were junction-only and lacked quality scores; consequently, filtering differed. Measured with immunoSEQ multiplex PCR; TCRdb has only the in-frame clones, and not every one. From that table come the V and J calls and clone size; the DNA was used to work out D and trimming. The data contain 550,000 to 750,000 clones, 95% of them singletons. The sequencing input was naive CD8+ T cells sorted from blood. The TCR was taken from a young woman in good health. The rearrangement links TRBV14 to TRBJ2-7, with 9 bases fitting TRBD1. CDR3 in amino acids: CASRGTGTYEQYF. The CDR3 nucleotides read TGTGCCAGCAGAGGGACAGGGACCTACGAGCAGTACTTC.